Following are 14 T cell receptor beta chains from one sample sequenced in a study of shared clonotypes between healthy human individuals. Sequenced by immunoSEQ multiplex PCR; TCRdb stores in-frame clones only, minus some. The table lists about 980,000 clones, approximately 80% of them singletons. Sequenced: memory CD4+ T cells sorted from blood. Noted subset: CD45RA-negative fraction. These receptors all come from a young man in good health.

CDR3 coding DNA: TGCGCCAGCAGCTTGAGACCGGGATCCACTCCGGAGACCCAGTACTTC. This gives the protein CASSLRPGSTPETQYF. The chain combines TRBV5-1 with TRBJ2-5; D perhaps matches TRBD2 (5 bases). Per the germline V gene, CDR1 is SGHRS and CDR2 is YFSETQ. The CDR3 is made up of 16 amino acids. V shed 1 base and J shed 5 bases, with 18 bases lying between them. Full variable domain (rest looked up from reference TRBV5-1 and TRBJ2-5): KAGVTQTPRYLIKTRGQQVTLSCSPISGHRSVSWYQQTPGQGLQFLFEYFSETQRNKGNFPGRFSGRQFSNSRSEMNVSTLELGDSALYLCASSLRPGSTPETQYFGPGTRLLVL.

The chain uses TRBV9 and TRBJ1-4; 7 bases fit TRBD1. The CDR3 has 20 amino acids. J gave up 0 bases and V 0 bases, and 14 bases lay outside the gene matches. From germline, CDR1 is SGDLS and CDR2 YYNGEE. The CDR3, as DNA: TGTGCCAGCAGCGTAGAGGTTATGGGGACAGCTCATGCAACTAATGAAAAACTGTTTTTT. Translating it yields CASSVEVMGTAHATNEKLFF.

The gene calls are TRBV7-2 and TRBJ2-7, with D uncertain. The CDR3 is 15 residues long. Trimming left V 0 bases short and J 6 bases short, with 15 bases between. The germline V gene encodes CDR1 SGHTA and CDR2 FQGNSA. The CDR3 spells CASSLAASHPLEQYF. The DNA for the CDR3 is TGTGCCAGCAGCTTAGCAGCATCCCACCCACTCGAGCAGTACTTC.

In this sample, this clone turned up many times. The V and J genes are TRBV6-5 and TRBJ1-2, with a possible D match to TRBD1 (5 bases). Deletions cut 5 bases from V and 5 bases from J, with 15 bases between. The CDR3 has 14 residues. From germline, CDR1 is MNHEY and CDR2 SVGAGI. CDR3 residues: CASSQSGAPYGYTF. DNA for the CDR3: TGTGCCAGCAGTCAATCCGGGGCTCCGTATGGCTACACCTTC.

This chain uses TRBV5-6 with TRBJ1-2, with D perhaps matching TRBD1 (6 bases). Trimming took 1 base from V and 5 from J, leaving 24 bases between them. This CDR3 contains 18 residues. Germline V gene lookup returns CDR1 SGHDT and CDR2 YYEEEE. CDR3 region: CASSLQGSEDDLRYGYTF. The CDR3 coding sequence is TGTGCCAGCAGCTTGCAGGGGTCGGAGGACGATTTACGATATGGCTACACCTTC.

The chain carries TRBV28 and TRBJ2-1, with TRBD2 identical over 8 bases. Germline V gene lookup returns CDR1 MDHEN and CDR2 SYDVKM. The CDR3 runs to 15 residues. V was pared by 5 bases and J by 6 bases, with 9 bases of the junction left unmatched. The CDR3 loop reads CASSPSVAGSNEQFF. CDR3 nucleotides: TGTGCCAGCAGTCCCAGTGTAGCGGGATCCAATGAGCAGTTCTTC.

The chain employs TRBV9 and TRBJ2-5; possible D gene TRBD2, 5 bases. The CDR3 has 16 amino acids. Germline CDR1 reads SGDLS; CDR2 reads YYNGEE. The ends were cut back, 0 bases at V and 4 bases at J, with 16 bases in the middle. Written as DNA, the CDR3 is TGTGCCAGCAGCGTAGGAACTAGTTCGGTAGCAGAGACCCAGTACTTC. Amino acids: CASSVGTSSVAETQYF.

The chain has TRBV6-7 and TRBJ2-4, with D perhaps matching TRBD1 (6 bases). TRBV6-7 qualifies as an ORF whose function is uncertain. The CDR3 is 18 amino acids. V gave up 5 bases and J gave up 3 bases, with 23 bases separating them. CDR3 residues: CASSPDRGWDINKNIQYF. CDR3 nucleotide sequence: TGTGCCAGCAGTCCGGACAGAGGGTGGGATATTAACAAAAACATTCAGTACTTC.

CDR3 protein: CASSMVQGPPPYNEQFF. The CDR3 DNA is TGTGCCAGTAGTATGGTCCAGGGTCCACCCCCCTACAATGAGCAGTTCTTC. This rearrangement joins TRBV19 to TRBJ2-1; TRBD1 might be the D (5 bases). Between the trimmed V and J ends, which lost 3 bases and 2 bases, there was a span of 17 bases. The CDR3 extends over 17 amino acids. Germline V CDR1 and CDR2: LNHDA, SQIVND (reference sequence).

The chain has TRBV7-2 and TRBJ1-2, with D maybe TRBD1 (5 bases). CDR1 is SGHTA, CDR2 FQGNSA, per germline. The CDR3 sequence is 17 residues long. V lost 0 bases, J lost 3 bases, and 17 bases lay in between. CDR3 sequence (DNA): TGTGCCAGCAGCTTAGCTCAAGGGTTAGGGACCTACTATGGCTACACCTTC. Translation gives CASSLAQGLGTYYGYTF.

This rearrangement joins TRBV19 to TRBJ2-7, with 11 bases fitting TRBD2. The CDR3 totals 15 residues. Germline CDR1 LNHDA, CDR2 SQIVND (reference sequence). V gave up 4 bases and J gave up 3 bases; unmatched junction bases: 5. Written as DNA, the CDR3 is TGTGCCAGTAGTACCTTGGGACTAGCGGACTACGAGCAGTACTTC. It codes for CASSTLGLADYEQYF.

The chain recombines TRBV15 with TRBJ2-7, with TRBD2 matching over 7 bases. CDR3 length: 16 amino acids. The ends lost 0 bases at V and 4 bases at J; junction bases unmatched: 9. Germline V lookup: CDR1 LNHNV, CDR2 YYDKDF (reference sequence). CDR3 sequence reads: CATSRDGREGRYEQYF. CDR3 bases: TGTGCCACCAGCAGAGATGGCAGGGAGGGGAGATACGAGCAGTACTTC.

The chain combines TRBV5-1 with TRBJ1-5; 7 bases align to TRBD1. After removal of 0 bases from V and 3 bases from J, the junction contained 3 bases not matched to a gene. This CDR3 has 15 residues. From germline, CDR1 is SGHRS and CDR2 YFSETQ. CDR3 coding DNA: TGCGCCAGCAGCTTGGGCAGGGGGGCCAATCAGCCCCAGCATTTT. Its translation: CASSLGRGANQPQHF.

The chain links TRBV7-2 to TRBJ2-5, with a tentative D call TRBD1 (6 bases). Trimming took off 5 bases at V and 3 bases at J, with 19 bases between the two ends. Germline CDR1 and CDR2: SGHTA and FQGNSA. The CDR3 sequence is 16 residues long. CDR3 nucleotides: TGTGCCAGCAGCGCCCAGGGGCGAGCGCTAAAAGAGACCCAGTACTTC. Protein: CASSAQGRALKETQYF.